This entry lists 27 T cell receptor beta chains sequenced from one sample in a study of blood T cell repertoires in COVID-19. Here immunoSEQ multiplex PCR was the method, and the copy in TCRdb shows in-frame clones only, minus some. The sample gives over 200,000 clones, 80% to 90% of which show up once; 1.5% to 2% is in the top ten. The sample taken for sequencing was PBMCs or T cells enriched from blood (not recorded which). The source of these receptors is a woman aged 50 to 60 who had recovered from COVID-19.

The J gene is TRBJ1-2, the V gene TRBV6-5; no clear D. The CDR3 consists of 14 residues. Germline V gene data show CDR1 as MNHEY and CDR2 as SVGAGI. Trimming took off 2 bases at V and 5 bases at J, with 12 bases between the two ends. For the CDR3, the DNA is TGTGCCAGCAGTTACCCGGGGTCCTCGTATGGCTACACCTTC. This translates into CASSYPGSSYGYTF.

This sequence joins TRBV28 and TRBJ2-3, with TRBD2 matching 10 bases. The CDR3 is 15 residues long. With 6 bases clipped from V and 0 bases from J, the junction kept 3 bases outside the gene matches. The germline CDR1 and CDR2 sequences are MDHEN and SYDVKM. CDR3 loop: CASSGLADSTDTQYF. The CDR3 region has the DNA TGTGCCAGCAGCGGACTAGCGGATAGCACAGATACGCAGTATTTT.

This sequence joins TRBV7-2 and TRBJ2-3, with 10 bases lining up with TRBD2. Trimming at V came to 0 bases and at J to 4 bases, leaving 4 bases not matched to a gene. CDR1 SGHTA and CDR2 FQGNSA come from the germline V gene. This CDR3 is built from 16 residues. CDR3 sequence: CASSLAASGSPDTQYF. The CDR3 DNA follows: TGTGCCAGCAGCTTAGCCGCTAGCGGGAGCCCAGATACGCAGTATTTT.

The V call is TRBV28, the J call TRBJ2-7; 9 bases map to TRBD1. The CDR3 sequence is 15 residues long. Germline lookup yields CDR1 MDHEN and CDR2 SYDVKM. V shed 5 bases, J shed 1 base, and the junction held 6 bases outside the gene matches. The CDR3 DNA reads TGTGCCAGCAGTATACCGGGACAGGGATCCTACGAGCAGTACTTC. The encoded protein is CASSIPGQGSYEQYF.

The J gene is TRBJ1-2, the V gene TRBV5-1; 9 positions agree with TRBD1. This CDR3 spans 15 amino acids. Germline loops: CDR1 SGHRS, CDR2 YFSETQ. With 3 bases clipped from V and 4 bases from J, the junction kept 7 bases outside the gene matches. The CDR3 region has the DNA TGCGCCAGCAGCTGGACAGGGGCGCTCGGCTATGGCTACACCTTC. This gives the protein CASSWTGALGYGYTF.

Here the CDR3 reads CASSYGGEEQFF. CDR3 in DNA: TGCGCCAGCAGCTACGGGGGAGAGGAGCAGTTCTTC. V and J are TRBV5-1 and TRBJ2-1, with a possible D match to TRBD2 (6 bases). The germline V and J ends were trimmed by 3 bases and 10 bases, with 11 bases remaining between them. Germline values: CDR1 SGHRS, CDR2 YFSETQ. The CDR3 totals 12 residues.

This rearrangement joins TRBV4-1 to TRBJ2-1, with TRBD2 as a possible D gene (5 bases). V lost 0 bases, J lost 8 bases, and 26 bases lay in between. The germline V gene has CDR1 MGHRA and CDR2 YSYEKL. The CDR3 is made up of 19 amino acids. The CDR3 sequence is CASSQDIKDPHYSAYEQFF. Here the CDR3 DNA reads TGCGCCAGCAGCCAAGACATAAAGGACCCGCACTATAGCGCCTATGAGCAGTTCTTC.

V and J are TRBV5-1 and TRBJ1-1, with TRBD1 as a possible D gene (6 bases). With 5 bases removed from V and 8 bases from J, the gap between germline ends came to 13 bases. The CDR3 extends over 12 amino acids. Germline loops: CDR1 SGHRS, CDR2 YFSETQ. Here the CDR3 reads CASSYAGEEAFF. The CDR3 DNA reads as TGCGCCAGCAGTTACGCAGGGGAAGAAGCTTTCTTT.

The rearrangement joins TRBV5-1 to TRBJ2-1; the match to TRBD2 covers 11 bases. The CDR3 consists of 16 residues. The ends lost 1 base at V and 10 bases at J; junction bases unmatched: 10. Looked up from germline, CDR1 is SGHRS and CDR2 is YFSETQ. The CDR3 coding sequence is TGCGCCAGCAGCTTGTCACCGGGTCGACTAGCGGGGGAGCAGTTCTTC. Protein product: CASSLSPGRLAGEQFF.

The chain combines TRBV29-1 with TRBJ2-7, with D hard to call. The CDR3 totals 12 residues. Trimming removed 7 bases from V and 6 bases from J, with 16 bases in between. Germline V gives CDR1 SQVTM, CDR2 ANQGSEA. This chain's CDR3 is CSARVAESEQYF. The CDR3 region has the DNA TGCAGCGCCCGCGTAGCCGAAAGCGAGCAGTACTTC.

The chain employs TRBV10-3 and TRBJ2-7; TRBD1 matches 8 bases. This CDR3 has 15 residues. Germline CDR1 ENHRY, CDR2 SYGVKD. Trimming took 3 bases from V and 2 from J; bases not matched to a gene: 6. CDR3 protein: CAISEATGVAYEQYF. In DNA form, the CDR3 reads TGTGCCATCAGTGAAGCGACAGGGGTAGCCTACGAGCAGTACTTC.

The chain links TRBV28 to TRBJ1-6; maybe TRBD1 (6 bases). Trimming stripped 5 bases from V and 4 bases from J, with 15 bases between. Germline values: CDR1 MDHEN, CDR2 SYDVKM. The CDR3 contains 16 residues. The CDR3 region is CASSTTGTPYNSPLHF. CDR3 DNA: TGTGCCAGCAGTACTACCGGGACACCTTATAATTCACCCCTCCACTTT.

The gene calls are TRBV2 and TRBJ1-2, with D possibly TRBD1 on 6 matching bases. V lost 5 bases and J lost 4, with 11 bases in between. CDR1 is SNHLY, CDR2 FYNNEI, per germline. The CDR3 has 13 residues. The CDR3 loop is CASSTDSRYGYTF. In nucleotides, the CDR3 is TGTGCCAGCAGTACGGACAGTCGCTATGGCTACACCTTC.

The rearrangement links TRBV7-3 to TRBJ1-2, with 7 positions matching TRBD1. CDR1 and CDR2 (germline): SGHTA, FQGTGA. The CDR3 spans 13 residues. V was clipped by 4 bases and J by 7 bases; unmatched bases: 6. Here the CDR3 reads CASSYDRVGGYTF. Written as DNA, the CDR3 is TGTGCCAGCAGCTACGACAGGGTGGGTGGCTACACCTTC.

The J gene is TRBJ1-4, the V gene TRBV10-3, with 8 nucleotides matching TRBD1. Per the germline V gene, CDR1 is ENHRY and CDR2 is SYGVKD. The CDR3 covers 16 residues. J gave up 1 base and V 5 bases, and 6 bases lay outside the gene matches. The CDR3 reads CAISPQGAGTNEKLFF. CDR3 nucleotide sequence: TGTGCCATCAGTCCTCAGGGGGCGGGAACTAATGAAAAACTGTTTTTT.

This chain joins TRBV7-6 and TRBJ1-4; 8 bases align to TRBD1. With V trimmed by 0 bases and J by 5 bases, 8 bases remained unmatched. This CDR3 has 17 residues. CDR1 and CDR2 (germline): SGHVS, FNYEAQ. The CDR3 sequence is CASSLAPPGTGNEKLFF. The CDR3 DNA reads TGTGCCAGCAGCTTAGCGCCCCCCGGGACAGGAAATGAAAAACTGTTTTTT. The full variable domain, in which reference TRBV7-6 and TRBJ1-4 provide the parts outside the CDR3, is GAGVSQSPRYKVTKRGQDVALRCDPISGHVSLYWYRQALGQGPEFLTYFNYEAQQDKSGLPNDRFSAERPEGSISTLTIQRTEQRDSAMYRCASSLAPPGTGNEKLFFGSGTQLSVL.

The CDR3, as DNA: TGCGCCAGCAGCTTGGGGGACAGCGAAGGGGATCAGCCCCAGCATTTT. Amino acid sequence: CASSLGDSEGDQPQHF. V usage is TRBV5-1 and J usage is TRBJ1-5, with TRBD1 matching over 7 bases. The CDR3 contains 16 residues. The V gene end was trimmed by 0 bases and the J gene end by 5 bases; junction bases not matched to a gene: 8. The germline V gene has CDR1 SGHRS and CDR2 YFSETQ.

About this clone: Other DNA sequences in this sample translate to the same CDR3. The V gene is TRBV28, the J gene TRBJ1-1; perhaps TRBD1 as D (6 bases). V was cut by 3 bases and J by 2 bases, with 10 bases left in between. This CDR3 contains 14 residues. The V gene's germline CDR1 is MDHEN and CDR2 SYDVKM. The chain's CDR3 is CASSLGGANTEAFF. CDR3 DNA: TGTGCCAGCAGTTTGGGGGGGGCAAACACTGAAGCTTTCTTT.

This clone was detected only once. The chain has TRBV2 and TRBJ2-7; TRBD2 matches 7 bases. J lost 2 bases, V lost 6 bases, and 1 base had no gene match. The V gene's germline CDR1 is SNHLY and CDR2 FYNNEI. There are 12 residues in the CDR3. The CDR3 region has the DNA TGTGCCAGCAGGCGGGAGACCTACGAGCAGTACTTC. Translation: CASRRETYEQYF.

This chain links TRBV5-6 with TRBJ2-7; 10 bases match TRBD2. Germline CDR1 SGHDT, CDR2 YYEEEE. The trim removed 2 bases at V and 2 bases at J, leaving 1 base unmatched. The CDR3 has 14 residues. The CDR3 bases are TGTGCCAGCAGCTTCGGGACTAGCGCCTACGAGCAGTACTTC. It yields the protein CASSFGTSAYEQYF.

For this clone: This specimen includes other DNA sequences encoding the same CDR3. This chain connects TRBV3-1 (or the pseudogene TRBV3-2) to TRBJ1-1; D is perhaps TRBD1 (5 bases). Germline V lookup: CDR1 LGHDT, CDR2 YNNKEL (reference sequence). Trimming stripped 3 bases from V and 5 bases from J, with 13 bases between. CDR3 length equals 14 residues. CDR3 nucleotide sequence: TGTGCCAGCAGCCAGGGTACGGGGGGAACTGAAGCTTTCTTT. Its protein is CASSQGTGGTEAFF.

The genes are TRBV19 and TRBJ2-7; maybe TRBD2 (7 bases). Deletions cut 4 bases from V and 5 bases from J, with 24 bases between. Germline V CDR1 and CDR2: LNHDA, SQIVND (reference sequence). The CDR3 runs 17 residues. CDR3 bases: TGTGCCAGTAGTACCACTGGGGGGGGCGCATCTTTCGACGAGCAGTACTTC. It is translated as CASSTTGGGASFDEQYF.

The chain recombines TRBV28 with TRBJ2-1; a possible D gene is TRBD1 (5 bases). CDR3 length: 18 residues. Germline V CDR1 and CDR2: MDHEN, SYDVKM. V dropped 6 bases and J dropped 6 bases, with 27 bases sitting between them. The CDR3 is CASSPGGRALLSINEQFF. The CDR3 region has the DNA TGTGCCAGCAGCCCCGGTGGCAGGGCTCTTCTCTCGATCAATGAGCAGTTCTTC.

This sequence joins TRBV5-1 and TRBJ1-2; 7 bases line up with TRBD1. Germline lookup yields CDR1 SGHRS and CDR2 YFSETQ. After removal of 4 bases from V and 4 bases from J, the junction contained 7 bases not matched to a gene. CDR3 length: 14 residues. The CDR3 bases are TGCGCCAGCAGCCCCGACAGGGCCTTCTATGGCTACACCTTC. Encoded protein: CASSPDRAFYGYTF. The full variable domain, with the rest looked up from reference TRBV5-1 and TRBJ1-2, is KAGVTQTPRYLIKTRGQQVTLSCSPISGHRSVSWYQQTPGQGLQFLFEYFSETQRNKGNFPGRFSGRQFSNSRSEMNVSTLELGDSALYLCASSPDRAFYGYTFGSGTRLTVV.

The chain carries TRBV27 and TRBJ2-7, with no clear D. Germline V CDR1 and CDR2: MNHEY, SMNVEV (reference sequence). The CDR3 runs 14 residues. V dropped 6 bases and J dropped 4 bases, with 16 bases sitting between them. The CDR3 nucleotides are TGTGCCAGCAGCCCCCTCGCGCGGTATTACGAGCAGTACTTC. It yields the protein CASSPLARYYEQYF.

The V and J genes are TRBV6-5 and TRBJ2-7, with D possibly matching TRBD1 (6 bases). Looked up from germline, CDR1 is MNHEY and CDR2 is SVGAGI. Trimming shortened V by 0 bases and J by 2 bases, and 11 bases separated the two germline ends. The CDR3 is 15 amino acids. The DNA for the CDR3 is TGTGCCAGCAGTTACTCGGTCTCAGGGGCCTACGAGCAGTACTTC. This codes for CASSYSVSGAYEQYF.

The gene calls are TRBV5-1 and TRBJ2-7; 12 nucleotides align to TRBD2. Germline V gene data show CDR1 as SGHRS and CDR2 as YFSETQ. The CDR3 runs to 16 residues. V lost 4 bases and J lost 4; bases outside the gene matches: 9. CDR3 amino acids: CASSPTTSGRWYEQYF. In DNA form, the CDR3 reads TGCGCCAGCAGCCCGACGACTAGCGGGAGATGGTACGAGCAGTACTTC.